This TCR beta chain was retrieved from a study of cytomegalovirus exposure and HLA in healthy donors. For this clone: Its target is unknown.

Here immunoSEQ multiplex PCR was the method, and the copy in TCRdb shows in-frame clones only, minus some. Counted here are approximately 98,000 clones, approximately 94% occurring once; the ten biggest clones make up around 0.65%. After removal of 4 bases from V and 5 bases from J, the junction contained 6 bases not matched to a gene. Germline-derived CDR1 and CDR2 are SGHRS and YFSETQ. The CDR3 runs 15 residues. Findings and caveats of the study: Confirmation in vitro established that a few CMV-associated chains were specific for CMV antigens. Cytomegalovirus association was listed for around 180 TCR beta chains. Across donors, most TCRs were seen rarely, yet some public ones were widespread.

The chain carries TRBV5-1 and TRBJ2-5, with TRBD1 matching 12 bases. This receptor was identified in a woman aged 18-29 years in good health and CMV-seronegative. Sequencing used PBMCs. CDR3 sequence (DNA): TGCGCCAGCAGCACGGGACAGGGGGCGGGGGAGACCCAGTACTTC. Protein product: CASSTGQGAGETQYF.